The rows below give T cell receptor beta chains drawn from one sample of a study of blood T cells in healthy people across ages. TCRdb independently ran MiXCR on the 5' RACE reads; one entry per CDR3 protein. The sample lists approximately 880,000 distinct CDR3 sequences, around 48% occurring once. Material: blood. The receptors originated from a man aged 25-40 years in good health. CDR3s include the opening cysteine and the closing phenylalanine or tryptophan. The order of the fields is J gene, clone size, D gene, V gene, CDR3 DNA, CDR3 protein. The D gene is left open where the match is weak. The size field is filled for only some rows; it gives once, few, many or a size class.

j_gene: TRBJ2-3; abundance: once; d_gene: -; v_gene: TRBV5-1; CDR3nt: TGCGCCAGCAGACCCTTGGAAGCAGCCCCGGATACGCAGTATTTT; CDR3aa: CASRPLEAAPDTQYF
j_gene: TRBJ2-3; abundance: -; d_gene: -; v_gene: TRBV7-9; CDR3nt: TGTGCCAGCAGCCACCCGGCTGGAGATACGCAGTATTTT; CDR3aa: CASSHPAGDTQYF
j_gene: TRBJ1-2; abundance: -; d_gene: -; v_gene: TRBV29-1; CDR3nt: TGCAGCGCACCAGAAAACTATGGCTACACCTTC; CDR3aa: CSAPENYGYTF
j_gene: TRBJ1-2; abundance: -; d_gene: TRBD1; v_gene: TRBV12-3/TRBV12-4; CDR3nt: TGTGCCAGCAGCACGGGACAGTACGGCTACACCTTC; CDR3aa: CASSTGQYGYTF
j_gene: TRBJ2-1; abundance: -; d_gene: -; v_gene: TRBV12-3/TRBV12-4; CDR3nt: TGTGCCAGCAGTTTTATCCGATCCTACGAGCAGTTCTTC; CDR3aa: CASSFIRSYEQFF
j_gene: TRBJ2-1; abundance: many; d_gene: -; v_gene: TRBV7-2; CDR3nt: TGTGCCAGCAGCTCGGCGCTACTAAACTCCCACAATGAGCAGTTCTTC; CDR3aa: CASSSALLNSHNEQFF
j_gene: TRBJ1-4; abundance: -; d_gene: -; v_gene: TRBV29-1; CDR3nt: TGCAGCGTTGAAGAAGCGGGAGCCGACGAAAAACTGTTTTTT; CDR3aa: CSVEEAGADEKLFF
j_gene: TRBJ2-7; abundance: few; d_gene: -; v_gene: TRBV24-1; CDR3nt: TGTGCCACCAGTGATGGGGCAGATCCCTACGAGCAGTACTTC; CDR3aa: CATSDGADPYEQYF
j_gene: TRBJ2-5; abundance: -; d_gene: -; v_gene: TRBV6-5; CDR3nt: TGTGCCAGCAGTTACTCGTGGACGCAGCCCCAGTACTTC; CDR3aa: CASSYSWTQPQYF
j_gene: TRBJ1-6; abundance: few; d_gene: -; v_gene: TRBV2; CDR3nt: TGTGCCAGCAGTCTACAGGGACCAAATTCACCCCTCCACTTT; CDR3aa: CASSLQGPNSPLHF
j_gene: TRBJ2-5; abundance: -; d_gene: -; v_gene: TRBV7-2; CDR3nt: TGTGCCAGCAGTTGGGGGGGGCAGGGGATTCAAGAGACCCAGTACTTC; CDR3aa: CASSWGGQGIQETQYF
j_gene: TRBJ2-1; abundance: many; d_gene: -; v_gene: TRBV4-2; CDR3nt: TGTGCCAGCAGCGACCAGAGGACCTCCAATGAGCAGTTCTTC; CDR3aa: CASSDQRTSNEQFF
j_gene: TRBJ2-5; abundance: -; d_gene: -; v_gene: TRBV5-1; CDR3nt: TGCGCCAGCAGCTTGGGCGTGAGGCAACAGTCGGGATGGGGGGTACAAGAGACCCAGTACTTC; CDR3aa: CASSLGVRQQSGWGVQETQYF
j_gene: TRBJ1-2; abundance: -; d_gene: -; v_gene: TRBV20-1; CDR3nt: TGCAGTGCTGCTGGGGGATATGGCTACACCTTC; CDR3aa: CSAAGGYGYTF
j_gene: TRBJ2-3; abundance: once; d_gene: TRBD2; v_gene: TRBV7-2; CDR3nt: TGTGCCAGCAGCCCTACTAGCGGGAGTGATACGCAGTATTTT; CDR3aa: CASSPTSGSDTQYF
j_gene: TRBJ2-7; abundance: once; d_gene: -; v_gene: TRBV5-1; CDR3nt: TGCGCCAGCAGCGCGGGGACAGCTTTCGAGGAGCAGTACTTC; CDR3aa: CASSAGTAFEEQYF
j_gene: TRBJ2-3; abundance: -; d_gene: -; v_gene: TRBV18; CDR3nt: TGTGCCAGCCAAGATCGGGATACGCAGTATTTT; CDR3aa: CASQDRDTQYF
j_gene: TRBJ1-5; abundance: -; d_gene: TRBD1; v_gene: TRBV3-1; CDR3nt: TGTGCCAGCAGCCAAGAAGAAGGGGGACAGAGCAATCAGCCCCAGCATTTT; CDR3aa: CASSQEEGGQSNQPQHF
j_gene: TRBJ1-5; abundance: -; d_gene: -; v_gene: TRBV9; CDR3nt: TGTGCCAGCAGCGAGGGGTGGGGGTCTGGCAATCAGCCCCAGCATTTT; CDR3aa: CASSEGWGSGNQPQHF
j_gene: TRBJ1-2; abundance: few; d_gene: -; v_gene: TRBV14; CDR3nt: TGTGCCAGCAGCCCTCGACAGGCGGATGGCTACACCTTC; CDR3aa: CASSPRQADGYTF
j_gene: TRBJ2-5; abundance: few; d_gene: -; v_gene: TRBV12-3/TRBV12-4; CDR3nt: TGTGCCAGCAGTTTTCCCCAGGGAGGAGAGACCCAGTACTTC; CDR3aa: CASSFPQGGETQYF
j_gene: TRBJ2-1; abundance: -; d_gene: TRBD2; v_gene: TRBV7-6; CDR3nt: TGTGCCAGCAGCTTAGGCTCAGCGGGGGCGAATGAGCAGTTCTTC; CDR3aa: CASSLGSAGANEQFF
j_gene: TRBJ2-3; abundance: -; d_gene: TRBD2; v_gene: TRBV2; CDR3nt: TGTGCCAGCAGTGAATACGGGGGGGCTACAGATACGCAGTATTTT; CDR3aa: CASSEYGGATDTQYF
j_gene: TRBJ2-7; abundance: -; d_gene: -; v_gene: TRBV7-2; CDR3nt: TGTGCCAGCAGCTTAGAGGGCAGTGTGTCCTACGAGCAGTACTTC; CDR3aa: CASSLEGSVSYEQYF
j_gene: TRBJ2-7; abundance: -; d_gene: TRBD1; v_gene: TRBV24-1; CDR3nt: TGTGCCACCAGCAATGACAGGGGGCCCTACGAGCAGTACTTC; CDR3aa: CATSNDRGPYEQYF
j_gene: TRBJ1-2; abundance: -; d_gene: TRBD1; v_gene: TRBV28; CDR3nt: TGTGCCAGCAGTGCCTCACCGGGACAGGGGAACTATGGCTACACCTTC; CDR3aa: CASSASPGQGNYGYTF
j_gene: TRBJ2-1; abundance: -; d_gene: TRBD2; v_gene: TRBV11-3; CDR3nt: TGTGCCAGCAGCAGAAGCATCGCTAGCGGGGTCGGGTTCTTC; CDR3aa: CASSRSIASGVGFF
j_gene: TRBJ1-2; abundance: few; d_gene: TRBD1; v_gene: TRBV6-1; CDR3nt: TGTGCCAGCAGTGAAGGCCAGGGGGCATACGGCTACACCTTC; CDR3aa: CASSEGQGAYGYTF
j_gene: TRBJ2-3; abundance: -; d_gene: -; v_gene: TRBV7-9; CDR3nt: TGTGCCAGCAGCCAAACCGTAGATACCACTGAGTTT; CDR3aa: CASSQTVDTTEF